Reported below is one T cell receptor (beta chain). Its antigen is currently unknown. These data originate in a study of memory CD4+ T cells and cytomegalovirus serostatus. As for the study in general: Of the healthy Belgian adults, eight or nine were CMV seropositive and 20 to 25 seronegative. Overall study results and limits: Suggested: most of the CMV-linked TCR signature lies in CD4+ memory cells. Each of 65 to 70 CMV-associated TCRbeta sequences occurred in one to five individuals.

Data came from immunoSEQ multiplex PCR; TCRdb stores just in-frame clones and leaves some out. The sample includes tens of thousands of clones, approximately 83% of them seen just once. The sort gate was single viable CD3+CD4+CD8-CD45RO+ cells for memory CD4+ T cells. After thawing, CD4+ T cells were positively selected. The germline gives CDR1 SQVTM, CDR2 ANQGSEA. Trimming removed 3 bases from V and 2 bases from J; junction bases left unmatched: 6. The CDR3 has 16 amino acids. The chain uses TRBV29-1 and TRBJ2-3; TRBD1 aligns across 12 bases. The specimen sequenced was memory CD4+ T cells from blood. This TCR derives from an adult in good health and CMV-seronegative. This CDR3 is CSVDKGQGASTDTQYF. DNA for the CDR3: TGCAGCGTTGATAAGGGACAGGGGGCTTCCACAGATACGCAGTATTTT.